Listed here is a single T cell receptor beta chain. The antigen is not known. The CDR3 contains 14 residues. After removal of 7 bases from V and 5 bases from J, the junction contained 9 bases not matched to a gene. Germline assignment: CDR1 SEHNR and CDR2 FQNEAQ (reference sequence). The entry originates in a study of cytomegalovirus exposure and HLA in healthy donors. The overall study: There were about 85 million unique TCRs (from HLA-typed donors) in an early data release.

It was with 60 Vbeta and 13 Jbeta primers that the PCR ran. Profiling relied on immunoSEQ multiplex PCR, and the TCRdb table lists in-frame clones only, not all of them. Recorded for this sample: roughly 54,000 clones. Study-wide points: In a later analysis, common viral pathogens appeared linked to several of the most significant clusters. Information on immune exposure was restricted to one variable (CMV serostatus). In an earlier analysis, about 87% or about 30%: the productive usage of most TCR beta V segments.

The receptor was isolated from a woman aged 30 to 39 in good health and CMV-seropositive. The specimen sequenced was PBMCs. J is TRBJ2-5 and V is TRBV7-9; TRBD2 agrees at 8 bases. The CDR3 protein is CASNLREGRETQYF. CDR3 coding DNA: TGTGCCAGCAACCTTCGGGAGGGCCGCGAGACCCAGTACTTC.